This T cell receptor (beta chain) was identified in a study of T cells in Graves' hyperthyroidism and ophthalmopathy. Background on the study: Staff took peripheral blood when the initial diagnosis was made, before any treatment began.

Points from the study as a whole: Most thyroid clonotypes expanded above 0.001 were also detected in blood.

Germline CDR1 MGHRA, CDR2 YSYEKL. Between the trimmed V and J ends, which lost 3 bases and 0 bases, there was a span of 21 bases. This CDR3 is 20 amino acids long. Hyperthyroidism, newly diagnosed and lasting under 2 months, affected patients aged 18 to 65. Researchers amplified the TCR beta CDR3 regions from RNA transcripts. First-round RT-PCR of the TCR CDR3 relied on the HTBI primer set. A single record per CDR3 protein comes from TCRdb applying MiXCR to the multiplex PCR reads. The sample includes 350,000 to 450,000 distinct CDR3 sequences, about a sixth of them seen just once. A word on this clonotype: Its antigen is unidentified.

Sequenced sample: blood. The chain has TRBV4-1 and TRBJ2-6; no clear D gene. The sequence was obtained from a woman aged 25-40 years with Graves' hyperthyroidism that later progressed to Graves' ophthalmopathy. The CDR3 bases are TGCGCCAGCAGCCAGGATGGGATCGGGTCTAAAACCTCTGGGGCCAACGTCCTGACTTTC. This gives the protein CASSQDGIGSKTSGANVLTF.